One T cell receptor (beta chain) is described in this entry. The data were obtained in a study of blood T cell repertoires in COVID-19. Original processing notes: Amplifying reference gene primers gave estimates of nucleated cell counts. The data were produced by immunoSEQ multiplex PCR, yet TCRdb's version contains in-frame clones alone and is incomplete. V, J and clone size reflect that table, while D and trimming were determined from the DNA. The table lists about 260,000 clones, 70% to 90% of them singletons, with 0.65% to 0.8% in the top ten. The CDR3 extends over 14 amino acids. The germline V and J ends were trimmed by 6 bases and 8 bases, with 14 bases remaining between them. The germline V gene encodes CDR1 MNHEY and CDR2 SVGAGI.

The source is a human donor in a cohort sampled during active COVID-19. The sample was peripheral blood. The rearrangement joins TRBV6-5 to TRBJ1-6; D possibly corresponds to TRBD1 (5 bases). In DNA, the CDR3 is TGTGCCAGCAGGAACCGACAGATTTATTCACCCCTCCACTTT. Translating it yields CASRNRQIYSPLHF.